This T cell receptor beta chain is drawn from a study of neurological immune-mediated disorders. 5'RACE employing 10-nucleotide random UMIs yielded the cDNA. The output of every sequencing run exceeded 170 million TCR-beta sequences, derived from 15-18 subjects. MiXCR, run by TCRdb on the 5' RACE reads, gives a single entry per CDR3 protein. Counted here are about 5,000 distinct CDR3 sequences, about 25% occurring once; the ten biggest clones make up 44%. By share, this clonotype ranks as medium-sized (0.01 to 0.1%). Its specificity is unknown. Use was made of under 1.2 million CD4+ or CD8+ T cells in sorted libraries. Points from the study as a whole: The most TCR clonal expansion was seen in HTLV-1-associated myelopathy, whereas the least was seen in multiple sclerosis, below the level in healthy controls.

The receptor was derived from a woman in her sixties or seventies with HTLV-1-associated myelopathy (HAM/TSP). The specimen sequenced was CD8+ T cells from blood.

The CDR3 DNA follows: TGTGCCAGCACCAGACAGGGGGGGCACTATGGCTACACCTTC. The encoded protein is CASTRQGGHYGYTF. The V and J genes are TRBV6-5 and TRBJ1-2; 9 nucleotides line up with TRBD1. V lost 7 bases and J lost 3; bases outside the gene matches: 6. Germline V gives CDR1 MNHEY, CDR2 SVGAGI. This CDR3 spans 14 amino acids.